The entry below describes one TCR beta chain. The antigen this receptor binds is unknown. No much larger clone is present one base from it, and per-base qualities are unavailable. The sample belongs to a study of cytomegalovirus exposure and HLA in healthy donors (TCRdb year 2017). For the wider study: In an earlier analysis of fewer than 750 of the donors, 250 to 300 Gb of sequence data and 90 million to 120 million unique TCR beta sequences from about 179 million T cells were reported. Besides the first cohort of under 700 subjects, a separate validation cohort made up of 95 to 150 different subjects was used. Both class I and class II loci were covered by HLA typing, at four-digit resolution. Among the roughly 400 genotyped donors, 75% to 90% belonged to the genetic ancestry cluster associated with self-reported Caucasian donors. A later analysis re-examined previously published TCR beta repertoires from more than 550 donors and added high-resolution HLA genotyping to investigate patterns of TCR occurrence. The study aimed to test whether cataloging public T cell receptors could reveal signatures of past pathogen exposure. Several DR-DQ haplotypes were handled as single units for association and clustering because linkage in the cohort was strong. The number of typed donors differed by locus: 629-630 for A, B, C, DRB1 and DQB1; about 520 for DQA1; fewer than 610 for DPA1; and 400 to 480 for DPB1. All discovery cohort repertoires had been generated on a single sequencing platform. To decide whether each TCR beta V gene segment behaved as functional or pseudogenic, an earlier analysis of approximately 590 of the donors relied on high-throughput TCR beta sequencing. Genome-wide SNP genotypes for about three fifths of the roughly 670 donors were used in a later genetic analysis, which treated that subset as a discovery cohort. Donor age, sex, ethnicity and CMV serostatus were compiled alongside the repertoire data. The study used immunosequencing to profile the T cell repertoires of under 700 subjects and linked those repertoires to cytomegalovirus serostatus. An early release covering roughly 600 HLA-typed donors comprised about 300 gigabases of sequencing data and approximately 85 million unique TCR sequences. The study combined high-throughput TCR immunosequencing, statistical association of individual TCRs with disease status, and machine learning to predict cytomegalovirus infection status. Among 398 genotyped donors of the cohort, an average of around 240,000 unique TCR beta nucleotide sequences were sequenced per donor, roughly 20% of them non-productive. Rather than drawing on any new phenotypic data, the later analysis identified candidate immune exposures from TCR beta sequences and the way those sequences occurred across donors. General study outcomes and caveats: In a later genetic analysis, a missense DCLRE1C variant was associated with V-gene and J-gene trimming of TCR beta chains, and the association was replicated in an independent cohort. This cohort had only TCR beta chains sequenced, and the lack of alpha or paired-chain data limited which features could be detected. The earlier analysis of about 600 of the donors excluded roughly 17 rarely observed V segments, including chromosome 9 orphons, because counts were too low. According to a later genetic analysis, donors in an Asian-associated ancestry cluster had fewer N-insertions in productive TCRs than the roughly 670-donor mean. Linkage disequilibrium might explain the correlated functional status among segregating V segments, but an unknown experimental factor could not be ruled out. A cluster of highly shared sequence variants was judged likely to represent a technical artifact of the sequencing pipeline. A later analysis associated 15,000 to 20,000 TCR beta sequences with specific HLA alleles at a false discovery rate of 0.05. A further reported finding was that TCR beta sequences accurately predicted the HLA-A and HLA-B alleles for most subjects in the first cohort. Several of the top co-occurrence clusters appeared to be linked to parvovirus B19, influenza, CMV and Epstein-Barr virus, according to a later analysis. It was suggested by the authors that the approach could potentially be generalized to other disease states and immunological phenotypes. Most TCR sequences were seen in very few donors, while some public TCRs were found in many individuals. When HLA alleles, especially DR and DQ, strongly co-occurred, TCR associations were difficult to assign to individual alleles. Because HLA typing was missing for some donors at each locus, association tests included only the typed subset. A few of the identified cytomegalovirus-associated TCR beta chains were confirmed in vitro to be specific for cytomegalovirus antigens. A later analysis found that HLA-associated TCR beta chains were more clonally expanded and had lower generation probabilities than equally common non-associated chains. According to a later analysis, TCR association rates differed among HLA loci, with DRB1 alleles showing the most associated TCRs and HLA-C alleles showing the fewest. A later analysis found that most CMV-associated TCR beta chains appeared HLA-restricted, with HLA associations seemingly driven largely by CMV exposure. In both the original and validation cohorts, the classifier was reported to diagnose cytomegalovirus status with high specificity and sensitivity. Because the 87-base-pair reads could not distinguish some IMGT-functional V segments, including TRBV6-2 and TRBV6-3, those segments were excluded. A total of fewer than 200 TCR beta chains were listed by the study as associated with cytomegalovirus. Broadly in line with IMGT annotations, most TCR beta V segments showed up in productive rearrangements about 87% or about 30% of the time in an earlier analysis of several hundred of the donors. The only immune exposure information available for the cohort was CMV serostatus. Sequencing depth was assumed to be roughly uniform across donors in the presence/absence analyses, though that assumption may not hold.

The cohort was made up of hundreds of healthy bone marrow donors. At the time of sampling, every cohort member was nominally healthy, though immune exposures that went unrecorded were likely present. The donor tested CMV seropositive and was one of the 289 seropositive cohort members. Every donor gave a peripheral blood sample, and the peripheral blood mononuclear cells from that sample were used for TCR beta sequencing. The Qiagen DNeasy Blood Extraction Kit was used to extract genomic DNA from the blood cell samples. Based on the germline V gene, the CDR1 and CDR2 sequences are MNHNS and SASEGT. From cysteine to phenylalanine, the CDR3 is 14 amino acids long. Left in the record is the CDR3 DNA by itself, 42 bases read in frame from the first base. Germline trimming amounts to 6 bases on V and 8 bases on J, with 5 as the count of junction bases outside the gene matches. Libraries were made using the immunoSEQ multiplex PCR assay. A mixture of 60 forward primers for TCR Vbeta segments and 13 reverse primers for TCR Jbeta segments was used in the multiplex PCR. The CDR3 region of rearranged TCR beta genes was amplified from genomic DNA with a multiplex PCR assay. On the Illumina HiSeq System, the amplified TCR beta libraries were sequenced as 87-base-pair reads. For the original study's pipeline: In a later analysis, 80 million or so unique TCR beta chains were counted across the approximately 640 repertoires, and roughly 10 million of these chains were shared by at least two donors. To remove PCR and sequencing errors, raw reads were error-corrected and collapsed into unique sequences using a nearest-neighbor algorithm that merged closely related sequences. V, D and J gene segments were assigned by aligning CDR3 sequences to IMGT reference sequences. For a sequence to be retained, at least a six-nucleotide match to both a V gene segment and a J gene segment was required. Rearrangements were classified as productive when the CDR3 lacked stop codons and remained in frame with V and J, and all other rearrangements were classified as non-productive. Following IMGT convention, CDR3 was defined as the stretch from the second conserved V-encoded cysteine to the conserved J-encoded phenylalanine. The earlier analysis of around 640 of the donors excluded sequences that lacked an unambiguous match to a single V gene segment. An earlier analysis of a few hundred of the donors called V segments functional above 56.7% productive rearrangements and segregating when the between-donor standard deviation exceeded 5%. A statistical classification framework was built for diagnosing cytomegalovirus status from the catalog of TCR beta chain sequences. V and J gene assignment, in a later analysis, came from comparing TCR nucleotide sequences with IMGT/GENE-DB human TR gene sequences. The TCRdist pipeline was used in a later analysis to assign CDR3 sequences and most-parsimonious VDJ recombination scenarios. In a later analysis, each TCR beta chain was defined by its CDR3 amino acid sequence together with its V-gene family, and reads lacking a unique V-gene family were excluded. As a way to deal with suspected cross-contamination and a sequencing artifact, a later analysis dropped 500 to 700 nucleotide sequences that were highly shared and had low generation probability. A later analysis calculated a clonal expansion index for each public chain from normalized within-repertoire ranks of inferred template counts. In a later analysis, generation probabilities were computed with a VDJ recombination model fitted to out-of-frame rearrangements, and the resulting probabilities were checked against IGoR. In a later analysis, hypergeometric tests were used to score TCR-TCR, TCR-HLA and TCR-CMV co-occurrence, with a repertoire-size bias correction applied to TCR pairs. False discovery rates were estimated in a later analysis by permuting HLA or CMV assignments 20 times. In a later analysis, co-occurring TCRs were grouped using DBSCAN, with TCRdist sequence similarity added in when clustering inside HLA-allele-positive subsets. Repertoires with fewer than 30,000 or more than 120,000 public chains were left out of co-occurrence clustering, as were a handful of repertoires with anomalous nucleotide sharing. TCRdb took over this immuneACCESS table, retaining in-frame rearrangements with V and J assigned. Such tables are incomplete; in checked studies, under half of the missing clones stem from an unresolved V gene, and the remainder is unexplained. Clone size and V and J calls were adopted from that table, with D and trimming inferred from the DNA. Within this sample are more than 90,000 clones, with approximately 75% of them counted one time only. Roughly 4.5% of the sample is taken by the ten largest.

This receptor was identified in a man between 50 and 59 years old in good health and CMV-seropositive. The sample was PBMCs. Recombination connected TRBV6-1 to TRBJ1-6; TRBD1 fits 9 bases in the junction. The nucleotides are TGTGCCAGCAGAGGGACAGGGTACGATTCACCCCTCCACTTT. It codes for CASRGTGYDSPLHF.